The 32 T cell receptor beta chains in this list originate from one sample, sequenced in a study of cytomegalovirus exposure and HLA in healthy donors (dated by TCRdb to the late 2010s). The library was obtained by the immunoSEQ multiplex PCR assay. The multiplex PCR relied on a mix of 60 forward primers for TCR Vbeta segments and 13 reverse primers for TCR Jbeta segments. TCRdb's version of the immuneACCESS table is confined to in-frame rearrangements and falls short of the full clone set. An unresolved V gene accounts for under half of the shortfall where checked; the remainder is of unknown origin. This sample is represented by 150,000 to 200,000 clones; around 74% of them were singletons. The biggest ten clones account for approximately 2% of the sample. Sample: PBMCs. The receptors derive from a female donor in good health and CMV-seronegative.

V and J are TRBV2 and TRBJ1-2; 8 bases are a match to TRBD1. Per germline, CDR1 SNHLY and CDR2 FYNNEI. V shed 6 bases, J shed 8 bases, and the junction held 8 bases outside the gene matches. The length of the CDR3 is 13 residues. The chain's CDR3 is CASSFGQGYGYTF. The DNA of the CDR3 is TGTGCCAGCAGCTTCGGACAGGGTTACGGCTACACCTTC. Combining the CDR3 with reference TRBV2 and TRBJ1-2 gives the whole variable domain EPEVTQTPSHQVTQMGQEVILRCVPISNHLYFYWYRQILGQKVEFLVSFYNNEISEKSEIFDDQFSVERPDGSNFTLKIRSTKLEDSAMYFCASSFGQGYGYTFGSGTRLTVV.

The chain links TRBV2 to TRBJ2-1, with TRBD2 matching over 8 bases. This CDR3 comprises 15 residues. Trimming cost V 2 bases and J 2 bases; bases outside gene matches: 2. Germline CDR1 and CDR2: SNHLY and FYNNEI. The CDR3 is CASSEQAGAYNEQFF. The DNA for the CDR3 is TGTGCCAGCAGTGAACAAGCGGGAGCCTACAATGAGCAGTTCTTC.

The chain employs TRBV11-3 and TRBJ1-4; weak D call: TRBD1 (5 bases). CDR1 and CDR2 (germline): SGHNT, YENEEA. The germline V and J ends were trimmed by 3 bases and 0 bases, with 14 bases remaining between them. The CDR3 runs 17 residues. The CDR3 reads CASSFQGGRATNEKLFF. CDR3 coding DNA: TGTGCCAGCAGCTTCCAGGGAGGGAGGGCAACTAATGAAAAACTGTTTTTT.

The chain combines TRBV4-2 with TRBJ2-5, with a possible D match to TRBD2 (5 bases). Per germline, CDR1 LGHNA and CDR2 YNFKEQ. CDR3 size: 15 residues. Trimming removed 1 base at V and 3 bases at J, with 12 bases between. In nucleotides, the CDR3 is TGTGCCAGCAGCCAAGCTAACGGGAAGGAAGAGACCCAGTACTTC. This encodes CASSQANGKEETQYF.

The gene calls are TRBV11-2 and TRBJ2-1, with TRBD1 identical over 8 bases. V shed 4 bases, J shed 1 base, and the junction held 3 bases outside the gene matches. The CDR3 is 15 residues long. Germline values: CDR1 SGHAT, CDR2 FQNNGV. The CDR3, as DNA: TGTGCCAGCAGCTACGGACAGGGTTCCTACAATGAGCAGTTCTTC. It codes for CASSYGQGSYNEQFF.

The CDR3 bases are TGTGCCAGTAGTCCTAGCGCTAGGGACAGCTCCTACGAGCAGTACTTC. Its protein is CASSPSARDSSYEQYF. The J gene is TRBJ2-7, the V gene TRBV19, with a weak D call TRBD1 (7 bases). Per germline, CDR1 LNHDA and CDR2 SQIVND (reference sequence). V shed 5 bases and J shed 0 bases, with 17 bases lying between them. This CDR3 is built from 16 residues.

This clone was recorded only once. V usage is TRBV29-1 and J usage is TRBJ1-1, with TRBD1 matching 11 bases. The V and J ends lost 7 bases and 10 bases, in that order; junction bases with no gene match: 5. The CDR3 is 11 residues long. The germline gives CDR1 SQVTM, CDR2 ANQGSEA. In nucleotides, the CDR3 is TGCAGCGGGGGACAGGGGGAGGGAGCTTTCTTT. It translates to CSGGQGEGAFF.

The rearrangement uses TRBV18 and TRBJ2-7; D is perhaps TRBD1 (5 bases). The CDR3 totals 14 residues. V was cut by 5 bases and J by 0 bases, with 11 bases left in between. Germline values: CDR1 KGHSH, CDR2 LQKENI. The chain's CDR3 is CASSDGASSYEQYF. Written as DNA, the CDR3 is TGTGCCAGCTCAGATGGGGCTTCCTCCTACGAGCAGTACTTC. Combining the CDR3 with reference TRBV18 and TRBJ2-7 gives the whole variable domain NAGVMQNPRHLVRRRGQEARLRCSPMKGHSHVYWYRQLPEEGLKFMVYLQKENIIDESGMPKERFSAEFPKEGPSILRIQQVVRGDSAAYFCASSDGASSYEQYFGPGTRLTVT.

V and J are TRBV7-3 and TRBJ1-6; 7 bases are a match to TRBD1. The germline CDR1 and CDR2 sequences are SGHTA and FQGTGA. The CDR3 length is 14 residues. Losses at the gene ends were 5 bases for V and 9 bases for J; bases not matched to a gene: 7. CDR3 DNA: TGTGCCAGCAGCCCCCGTGAGGGGGCTTCACCCCTCCACTTT. Protein sequence: CASSPREGASPLHF.

V and J are TRBV7-8 and TRBJ2-1; 13 bases fit TRBD2. The CDR3 has 19 residues. Trimming cost V 0 bases and J 7 bases; bases outside gene matches: 12. From germline, CDR1 is SGHVS and CDR2 FQNEAQ. CDR3 loop: CASSLAQKPGLAGYNEQFF. The CDR3 DNA sequence: TGTGCCAGCAGCTTAGCTCAGAAACCGGGACTAGCGGGATATAATGAGCAGTTCTTC.

The genes are TRBV7-6 and TRBJ2-1, with D possibly TRBD2 on 7 matching bases. V lost 3 bases and J 2 bases, leaving 14 bases between the germline ends. CDR1 and CDR2 (germline): SGHVS, FNYEAQ. The CDR3 is made up of 16 amino acids. CDR3 residues: CASSLVGGPTYNEQFF. The CDR3 nucleotides are TGTGCCAGCAGCTTGGTCGGGGGGCCAACCTACAATGAGCAGTTCTTC. The full variable domain, completed using reference TRBV7-6 and TRBJ2-1, is GAGVSQSPRYKVTKRGQDVALRCDPISGHVSLYWYRQALGQGPEFLTYFNYEAQQDKSGLPNDRFSAERPEGSISTLTIQRTEQRDSAMYRCASSLVGGPTYNEQFFGPGTRLTVL.

The chain couples TRBV6-1 to TRBJ1-1; TRBD1 might be the D (6 bases). This CDR3 region has 13 residues. Per the germline V gene, CDR1 is MNHNS and CDR2 is SASEGT. V gave up 6 bases and J gave up 3 bases, with 11 bases separating them. As DNA, the CDR3 is TGTGCCAGCAGCCTTGACAGGTACACTGAAGCTTTCTTT. Translating gives CASSLDRYTEAFF.

The genes are TRBV4-1 and TRBJ2-7; TRBD1 is a possible D gene (5 bases). The CDR3 length is 15 residues. Germline V gene data show CDR1 as MGHRA and CDR2 as YSYEKL. V was trimmed by 4 bases and J by 1 base, leaving 14 bases between them. In DNA form, the CDR3 reads TGCGCCAGCAGCCTCTCAGGGCAGGGTTCCTACGAGCAGTACTTC. It encodes CASSLSGQGSYEQYF.

The V gene is TRBV7-9, the J gene TRBJ1-2; TRBD1 might be the D (5 bases). V gave up 1 base and J gave up 2 bases, with 8 bases separating them. CDR1 is SEHNR and CDR2 is FQNEAQ in the germline V gene (reference sequence). CDR3 size: 14 residues. CDR3 sequence (DNA): TGTGCCAGCAGCTTAGGGGCAGGGAACTATGGCTACACCTTC. The encoded protein is CASSLGAGNYGYTF. Full variable domain (remainder filled in from reference TRBV7-9 and TRBJ1-2): DTGVSQNPRHKITKRGQNVTFRCDPISEHNRLYWYRQTLGQGPEFLTYFQNEAQLEKSRLLSDRFSAERPKGSFSTLEIQRTEQGDSAMYLCASSLGAGNYGYTFGSGTRLTVV.

The gene calls are TRBV5-6 and TRBJ2-7; D remains unclear. Germline V lookup: CDR1 SGHDT, CDR2 YYEEEE. V shed 0 bases and J shed 3 bases, with 10 bases lying between them. The CDR3 spans 14 residues. CDR3 in DNA: TGTGCCAGCAGCTTGGGAGGTCTTATCTACGAGCAGTACTTC. It yields the protein CASSLGGLIYEQYF.

This chain connects TRBV11-2 to TRBJ2-3, with 10 bases aligning to TRBD2. The CDR3 totals 16 residues. V was clipped by 3 bases and J by 4 bases; unmatched bases: 7. In germline, CDR1 is SGHAT, CDR2 FQNNGV. This CDR3 reads CASSFSGTSEADTQYF. The CDR3 coding sequence is TGTGCCAGCAGCTTCTCCGGGACTAGCGAAGCAGATACGCAGTATTTT. Looking up the rest from reference TRBV11-2 and TRBJ2-3 gives the full variable domain: EAGVAQSPRYKIIEKRQSVAFWCNPISGHATLYWYQQILGQGPKLLIQFQNNGVVDDSQLPKDRFSAERLKGVDSTLKIQPAKLEDSAVYLCASSFSGTSEADTQYFGPGTRLTVL.

The gene calls are TRBV6-5 and TRBJ1-2, with D perhaps TRBD1 (5 bases). Germline V lookup: CDR1 MNHEY, CDR2 SVGAGI. The ends were cut back, 4 bases at V and 7 bases at J, with 13 bases in the middle. This CDR3 spans 13 amino acids. CDR3 DNA sequence: TGTGCCAGCAGTTCCCTCGGGGGAGGTGGCTACACCTTC. Translating it yields CASSSLGGGGYTF.

The chain uses TRBV28 and TRBJ1-1; 7 nucleotides agree with TRBD1. Germline assignment: CDR1 MDHEN and CDR2 SYDVKM. This CDR3 is 12 amino acids long. Trimming removed 1 base from V and 11 bases from J; junction bases left unmatched: 4. The CDR3 here is CASSLSGGKAFF. The CDR3 DNA reads TGTGCCAGCAGTTTATCAGGGGGGAAGGCTTTCTTT.

The chain combines TRBV18 with TRBJ1-5; 8 nucleotides agree with TRBD1. In germline, CDR1 is KGHSH, CDR2 LQKENI. The CDR3 length is 14 residues. V was clipped by 8 bases and J by 6 bases; unmatched bases: 9. The CDR3 region is CASTGDRGGQPQHF. The CDR3 bases are TGTGCCAGCACGGGCGACAGGGGAGGTCAGCCCCAGCATTTT.

V usage is TRBV9 and J usage is TRBJ2-5; 8 bases match TRBD1. CDR1 and CDR2 from the germline V gene are SGDLS and YYNGEE. The length of the CDR3 is 13 residues. Trimming cost V 2 bases and J 4 bases; bases outside gene matches: 1. The DNA of the CDR3 is TGTGCCAGCAGCGTTACAGGGGGAGAGACCCAGTACTTC. It encodes CASSVTGGETQYF.

The chain employs TRBV27 and TRBJ1-6; the D gene is possibly TRBD1 (5 bases). CDR1 MNHEY and CDR2 SMNVEV come from the germline V gene (reference sequence). CDR3 size: 17 residues. V lost 0 bases to trimming and J lost 7 bases, with 16 bases between them. In DNA form, the CDR3 reads TGTGCCAGCAGTTTATCGATAGGGGAGGGGACGAATTCACCCCTCCACTTT. This codes for CASSLSIGEGTNSPLHF.

This chain joins TRBV29-1 and TRBJ1-1, with D hard to call. Trimming shortened V by 5 bases and J by 1 base, and 8 bases separated the two germline ends. CDR1 is SQVTM and CDR2 is ANQGSEA in the germline V gene. The CDR3 has 12 amino acids. Written as DNA, the CDR3 is TGCAGCGTTAGACGGGGGAACACTGAAGCTTTCTTT. Translated, it gives CSVRRGNTEAFF.

The chain employs TRBV10-3 and TRBJ2-3; 11 nucleotides line up with TRBD2. CDR1 and CDR2 (germline): ENHRY, SYGVKD. The CDR3 sequence is 16 residues long. V gave up 11 bases and J gave up 5 bases; unmatched junction bases: 15. CDR3 coding DNA: TGTGCCGTGTCCGTTAGCGGGGGGGTCGATGTAGATACGCAGTATTTT. This codes for CAVSVSGGVDVDTQYF.

The gene calls are TRBV2 and TRBJ2-7, with TRBD1 matching 9 bases. CDR1 and CDR2 (germline): SNHLY, FYNNEI. The J segment lost 6 bases and the V segment lost 1 base, leaving 7 bases of the junction unmatched. This CDR3 contains 15 residues. CDR3 in amino acids: CASSEVGQGRPEQYF. The CDR3 DNA follows: TGTGCCAGCAGTGAAGTGGGACAGGGAAGGCCCGAGCAGTACTTC. The full variable domain, its missing parts supplied by reference TRBV2 and TRBJ2-7, is EPEVTQTPSHQVTQMGQEVILRCVPISNHLYFYWYRQILGQKVEFLVSFYNNEISEKSEIFDDQFSVERPDGSNFTLKIRSTKLEDSAMYFCASSEVGQGRPEQYFGPGTRLTVT.

The rearrangement links TRBV30 to TRBJ1-6; D is ambiguous. V lost 3 bases to trimming and J lost 5 bases, with 11 bases between them. The CDR3 consists of 14 residues. The germline V gene encodes CDR1 GTSNPN and CDR2 SVGIG (reference sequence). Here the CDR3 reads CAWSPGFDNSPLHF. The CDR3 DNA reads TGTGCCTGGAGCCCGGGATTCGATAATTCACCCCTCCACTTT.

This chain connects TRBV5-1 to TRBJ2-2; 7 bases are shared with TRBD1. Germline-derived CDR1 and CDR2 are SGHRS and YFSETQ. With 2 bases clipped from V and 7 bases from J, the junction kept 11 bases outside the gene matches. The CDR3 is 16 amino acids. The CDR3: CASSLFSGTASGELFF. The CDR3 DNA sequence: TGCGCCAGCAGCTTATTTTCCGGGACAGCTAGCGGGGAGCTGTTTTTT. The full variable domain, its missing parts supplied by reference TRBV5-1 and TRBJ2-2, is KAGVTQTPRYLIKTRGQQVTLSCSPISGHRSVSWYQQTPGQGLQFLFEYFSETQRNKGNFPGRFSGRQFSNSRSEMNVSTLELGDSALYLCASSLFSGTASGELFFGEGSRLTVL.

The CDR3 nucleotides read TGTGCCAGCAGCTTAGAACCGGGAGGAACCTACGAGCAGTACTTC. Its translation is CASSLEPGGTYEQYF. This chain uses TRBV11-3 with TRBJ2-7; 7 nucleotides line up with TRBD2. The CDR3 sequence is 15 residues long. Germline V gives CDR1 SGHNT, CDR2 YENEEA. V lost 0 bases to trimming and J lost 2 bases; unmatched junction nucleotides: 4. Using reference TRBV11-3 and TRBJ2-7 for the parts outside the CDR3, the full variable domain is EAGVVQSPRYKIIEKKQPVAFWCNPISGHNTLYWYLQNLGQGPELLIRYENEEAVDDSQLPKDRFSAERLKGVDSTLKIQPAELGDSAVYLCASSLEPGGTYEQYFGPGTRLTVT.

The rearrangement joins TRBV7-8 to TRBJ1-3, with TRBD1 matching 10 bases. V shed 5 bases, J shed 4 bases, and the junction held 5 bases outside the gene matches. Looked up from germline, CDR1 is SGHVS and CDR2 is FQNEAQ. The CDR3 covers 15 residues. For the CDR3, the DNA is TGTGCCAGCAGCACCCGACAGGGGGCGGGAAACACCATATATTTT. Its protein is CASSTRQGAGNTIYF.

The chain is built from TRBV5-1 and TRBJ2-7; D is perhaps TRBD1 (6 bases). The V end lost 4 bases, the J end lost 0 bases, and 11 bases lay between the germline ends. Per germline, CDR1 SGHRS and CDR2 YFSETQ. The CDR3 extends over 14 amino acids. The CDR3 DNA sequence: TGCGCCAGCAGCCCCGACAGGCCCTCCTACGAGCAGTACTTC. It translates to CASSPDRPSYEQYF.

J is TRBJ2-5 and V is TRBV6-1, with 9 bases that match TRBD1. Unmatched junction bases numbered 9, after V lost 7 bases and J lost 3 bases. This CDR3 contains 15 residues. The germline gives CDR1 MNHNS, CDR2 SASEGT. The CDR3 sequence is CASTQDRGRKETQYF. Here the CDR3 DNA reads TGTGCCAGCACCCAGGACAGGGGAAGGAAAGAGACCCAGTACTTC.

The chain has TRBV30 and TRBJ1-5; no clear D. CDR3 length equals 14 residues. The ends were cut back, 6 bases at V and 5 bases at J, with 17 bases in the middle. Germline-derived CDR1 and CDR2 are GTSNPN and SVGIG (reference sequence). The CDR3 nucleotides are TGTGCCTGTAACATCCTCGGAGGAGATCAGCCCCAGCATTTT. This gives the protein CACNILGGDQPQHF.

The rearrangement links TRBV10-1 to TRBJ2-2, with 11 bases that match TRBD1. The CDR3 contains 15 residues. V shed 9 bases and J 5 bases; nucleotides not matched to a gene: 8. Germline V gene lookup returns CDR1 WNHNN and CDR2 SYGVQD (reference sequence). CDR3 nucleotides: TGCGCCAGACCAGGACAGGGGGCAAGGACCGGGGAGCTGTTTTTT. Its protein is CARPGQGARTGELFF.